The clone carrying this T cell receptor (beta chain) was found many times. Its antigen is not identified. Breast cancer patients provided tissue from their axillary draining lymph nodes. J was trimmed by 6 bases and V by 6 bases; bases with no gene match: 5. The CDR3 has 12 amino acids. CDR1 and CDR2 from the germline V gene are LGHDT and YNNKEL (reference sequence). The data originate from a study of breast tumors, draining lymph nodes, adjacent tissues. TCRdb reprocessed the multiplex PCR reads with MiXCR, giving one entry per CDR3 protein. The repertoire holds 100,000 or so distinct CDR3 sequences, with roughly 20% as singletons. Findings of the study overall: The data were judged consistent with most tumor T cells coming from lymph node and expanding in tumor.

The source material was axillary lymph node tissue. This receptor was taken from a female donor with breast cancer. Some clones in this sample may be carry-over from other donors' samples. The chain joins TRBV3-1 to TRBJ2-7; TRBD1 agrees at 7 bases. This CDR3 reads CASRPQGFEQYF. DNA of the CDR3: TGTGCCAGCAGACCACAGGGGTTCGAGCAGTACTTC.